A single sample gave rise to the 10 T cell receptor beta chains below, sequenced in a study of blood T cells in healthy people across ages. PCR was performed a second time for about 7 to 12 cycles using a sample-barcoded 5' primer and a J-beta primer mix. Each CDR3 protein is one row after TCRdb ran MiXCR on the 5' RACE reads. The sample holds some 900,000 distinct CDR3 sequences; around 28% are singletons and the top ten take about 18%. Sequencing used blood. These receptors came from a woman older than 75 in good health.

Only a few counts were recorded for this clonotype. A read error is possible here, since a much larger clone lies one base away. V usage is TRBV29-1 and J usage is TRBJ1-2; TRBD1 agrees at 8 bases. Germline loops: CDR1 SQVTM, CDR2 ANQGSEA. V was pared by 3 bases and J by 6 bases, with 12 bases of the junction left unmatched. This CDR3 contains 15 residues. This chain's CDR3 is CSVESLRQGNHGYTF. In nucleotides, the CDR3 is TGCAGCGTTGAGAGCCTTCGACAGGGGAACCATGGCTACACCTTC.

This clonotype was seen ten or more times. The chain links TRBV7-8 to TRBJ2-1; 7 positions agree with TRBD2. Germline V lookup: CDR1 SGHVS, CDR2 FQNEAQ. The CDR3 has 15 amino acids. Trimming took 1 base from V and 7 from J; bases not matched to a gene: 7. CDR3 in DNA: TGTGCCAGCAGCTTAGTACGGCTAGCGGAGAATGAGCAGTTCTTC. Amino acid sequence: CASSLVRLAENEQFF.

This chain links TRBV2 with TRBJ2-2; tentative D call: TRBD1 (5 bases). Germline V gene sequence: CDR1 SNHLY, CDR2 FYNNEI. Trimming shortened V by 4 bases and J by 3 bases, and 9 bases separated the two germline ends. There are 14 residues in the CDR3. DNA of the CDR3: TGTGCCAGCAGTGTGATCAGGGACACCGGGGAGCTGTTTTTT. Translation: CASSVIRDTGELFF.

Notes on this clonotype: A much larger clone lies one base from this, so it may be a read error. The V gene is TRBV18, the J gene TRBJ2-3; D may match TRBD1 or TRBD2 (5 bases each). Germline loops: CDR1 KGHSH, CDR2 LQKENI. The CDR3 length is 15 residues. DNA of the CDR3: TGTGCCAGCTCACCGGACTCCACGACCACAGGTACGCAGTATTTT. Translating gives CASSPDSTTTGTQYF.

As for this clonotype: Given a much more abundant clone one base away, this may be a read error. The chain employs TRBV6-1 and TRBJ2-7; 9 bases are shared with TRBD2. The CDR3 is 15 residues long. The J segment lost 2 bases and the V segment lost 7 bases, leaving 9 bases of the junction unmatched. Germline lookup yields CDR1 MNHNS and CDR2 SASEGT. Written as DNA, the CDR3 is TGTGCCAGCATTCTGGAGACTAGCGGACCCTACGAGCAGTACTTC. The encoded protein is CASILETSGPYEQYF.

V usage is TRBV7-2 and J usage is TRBJ1-4; tentatively, D is TRBD1 (5 bases). V dropped 4 bases and J dropped 12 bases, with 21 bases sitting between them. The CDR3 consists of 15 residues. Germline CDR1 reads SGHTA; CDR2 reads FQGNSA. In DNA, the CDR3 is TGTGCCAGCAGCTCATACCCCTTCAATCCAGGGCAACTGTTTTTT. Translating gives CASSSYPFNPGQLFF.

The chain recombines TRBV4-2 with TRBJ2-3; D call uncertain. The V end lost 0 bases, the J end lost 4 bases, and 11 bases lay between the germline ends. CDR3 size: 15 residues. CDR1 is LGHNA, CDR2 YNFKEQ, per germline. The CDR3 loop reads CASSQEGEASDTQYF. The CDR3 DNA reads as TGTGCCAGCAGCCAAGAAGGTGAAGCATCAGATACGCAGTATTTT.

This clonotype was found many times. The CDR3: CASSETPGPQETQYF. In DNA form, the CDR3 reads TGCGCCAGCAGTGAGACACCGGGCCCCCAAGAGACCCAGTACTTC. The chain recombines TRBV10-1 with TRBJ2-5; no clear D. V was cut by 2 bases and J by 1 base, with 11 bases left in between. The CDR3 totals 15 residues. Germline CDR1 WNHNN, CDR2 SYGVQD (reference sequence).

This clonotype has a count of ten or more. The gene calls are TRBV5-6 and TRBJ2-7; the match to TRBD1 covers 8 bases. Per the germline V gene, CDR1 is SGHDT and CDR2 is YYEEEE. Germline trimming cut 4 bases from V and 3 bases from J; bases unmatched to any gene: 3. The CDR3 has 13 amino acids. DNA of the CDR3: TGTGCCAGCAGCCGGGACAGGTTCTACGAGCAGTACTTC. Encoded protein: CASSRDRFYEQYF.

This chain uses TRBV28 with TRBJ2-5; D possibly corresponds to TRBD1 (6 bases). Looked up from germline, CDR1 is MDHEN and CDR2 is SYDVKM. V was pared by 1 base and J by 5 bases, with 11 bases between. The CDR3 spans 14 residues. CDR3 in DNA: TGTGCCAGCAGTTTATCAGGGGCACTCGAGACCCAGTACTTC. It yields the protein CASSLSGALETQYF.